This TCR beta chain comes out of a study of T cells in Graves' hyperthyroidism and ophthalmopathy (dated by TCRdb to about 2019). About the full investigation: Peripheral blood samples were taken at initial diagnosis, before any treatment was given. Following sampling, methimazole starting at 30 mg daily was given to hyperthyroidism patients, and high-dose intravenous methylprednisolone was given to ophthalmopathy patients. TCR Vbeta CDR3 sequencing of around 130 peripheral blood samples (43 ophthalmopathy, over 70 hyperthyroidism and around 17 progressor patients) is reported in the paper. In addition, the study compared T-cell repertoires in thyroid tissue and in blood from a handful of Graves' hyperthyroidism patients. An independent validation cohort of fewer than 20 hyperthyroidism patients and 17 patients who later progressed to ophthalmopathy tested prospective prediction of ophthalmopathy. TCR V-J signatures able to tell the groups apart were searched for in a discovery cohort of 100 patients, of whom 43 had Graves' ophthalmopathy and roughly 59 had stable Graves' hyperthyroidism. The approximately 100 discovery patients were randomly split 7:3 into training and test sets.

Graves' hyperthyroidism was defined as stable when no progression to ophthalmopathy occurred over 18 months of follow-up. Hyperthyroidism patients were newly diagnosed, with disease duration under 2 months, and aged 18 to 65 years. Patients with uncontrolled infections, other autoimmune diseases, pregnancy or lactation were excluded. Clinical symptoms, serum thyroxine and TRAb, thyroid ultrasound, and orbital computed tomography formed the basis for the diagnoses. Ficoll-Paque density gradient centrifugation was used to isolate PBMCs from about 9 ml of fresh peripheral blood. Total RNA was extracted using Trizol reagent, and RNA quality was assessed on an Agilent 2100 Bioanalyzer. Here is what the overall study found, with its caveats: No statistical method was used to fix the sample size in advance, and group allocation was not hidden from the investigators. In validation, progression to ophthalmopathy was predicted by the model with roughly 69% sensitivity and roughly 72% specificity, a median of approximately 7.1 months before onset. Most expanded thyroid clonotypes (frequency above 0.001) were also found in blood, which suggests that blood repertoires may mirror thyroid immune responses. A model built on a 13 V-J signature distinguished ophthalmopathy from stable hyperthyroidism, reaching roughly 88% sensitivity and approximately 83% specificity in cross-validation and 80%/75% in testing.

Amplification of TCR beta CDR3 regions was carried out from RNA transcripts. A first-round RT-PCR of the TCR CDR3 used the HTBI primer set with the Qiagen OneStep RT-PCR kit. Libraries were constructed in a second round of multiplex PCR, after which size selection and purification were performed. Sequencing of the libraries was done on an Illumina HiSeq2000 using paired-end 100 bp reads. In the source study's methods: SOAPnuke was used to process the raw data, with reads discarded if the reads contained adapters or uncalled bases, had a mean Phred below 15, or lacked an exact constant-primer or identifier match. COPE v1.2.5 was used to merge high-quality paired reads, and clonotypes were defined as unique nucleotide sequences. MiTCR v1.1 was used to align the clonotypes against IMGT TRBV, TRBD and TRBJ reference segments. The analysis was restricted to V-J combinations with a frequency above 0.0001, which together covered 99.2% of the repertoires. A TCS score was defined as the ratio between F50 (clonal expansion) and ExV (chaos), using BLOSUM62-based TCRdist between CDR3 peptides within each V-J. Welch's t-statistics and random forest reduced around 510 V-J features to under 15, which were used in a naive Bayes classifier (R e1071). TCRdb took the public reads, trimmed them with fastp at Q25, ran MiXCR for clone calling and kept in-frame beta chains. Each CDR3 protein appears once, grouped with its most common genes and DNA. The authors' filters were not applied to this entry. The sample table shows around 500,000 distinct CDR3 sequences, and around 15% are seen once. Together, the top ten hold around 14% of the sample.

Details on this clonotype: Its antigen is unknown. Base qualities are not provided; no much larger clone lies one nucleotide away.

The CDR3 covers 13 residues, taking in both the cysteine and the phenylalanine. Solely the CDR3 DNA is kept, with 39 bases framed from the first base. Sequences SGHTA (CDR1) and FQGNSA (CDR2) are obtained from the germline V gene. Trimming removed 5 bases from V and 10 bases from J, leaving 17 bases between the germline ends. The sequence is built from TRBV7-2 and TRBJ2-5; the D segment might be TRBD1 or TRBD2, since each matches 5 bases. This clonotype was sampled from a woman between 35 and 50 years old with Graves' hyperthyroidism. The sequencing sample was made of blood. The CDR3 region reads CASSLLGKGFQYF. In nucleotide form, the sequence is TGTGCCAGCAGCCTACTCGGGAAGGGGTTCCAGTACTTC.